The present TCR beta chain was sequenced within a study of shared clonotypes between healthy human individuals. General observations from the study: Generation probability values for non-shared clonotypes were lower than those for clonotypes shared by all four donors. Represented diversity (both genetic and exposure-history) was limited by the small number of donors.

As to this clone: What it recognizes is unknown.

The material for each subset, its genomic DNA, was split evenly across several immunoSEQ plates. Here immunoSEQ multiplex PCR was the method, and the copy in TCRdb shows in-frame clones only, minus some. The sample lists over 950,000 clones; about 80% were seen once. Trimming pared 0 bases from V and 4 bases from J, leaving 9 bases between. The length of the CDR3 is 14 residues. Germline lookup yields CDR1 LGHNA and CDR2 YSLEER. Every one of the donors was a Caucasian adult that lived in Nashville, Tennessee. This chain joins TRBV4-3 and TRBJ1-1; unclear D gene. The receptor's source is a man aged 18-30 years in good health. Some clones in this sample may be carry-over from other donors' samples. The source material was memory CD4+ T cells from PBMCs. Subset of the sample: CD45RA-negative fraction. CDR3 DNA: TGCGCCAGCAGCCAAGATTTGGCCCGCACTGAAGCTTTCTTT. Encoded protein: CASSQDLARTEAFF.